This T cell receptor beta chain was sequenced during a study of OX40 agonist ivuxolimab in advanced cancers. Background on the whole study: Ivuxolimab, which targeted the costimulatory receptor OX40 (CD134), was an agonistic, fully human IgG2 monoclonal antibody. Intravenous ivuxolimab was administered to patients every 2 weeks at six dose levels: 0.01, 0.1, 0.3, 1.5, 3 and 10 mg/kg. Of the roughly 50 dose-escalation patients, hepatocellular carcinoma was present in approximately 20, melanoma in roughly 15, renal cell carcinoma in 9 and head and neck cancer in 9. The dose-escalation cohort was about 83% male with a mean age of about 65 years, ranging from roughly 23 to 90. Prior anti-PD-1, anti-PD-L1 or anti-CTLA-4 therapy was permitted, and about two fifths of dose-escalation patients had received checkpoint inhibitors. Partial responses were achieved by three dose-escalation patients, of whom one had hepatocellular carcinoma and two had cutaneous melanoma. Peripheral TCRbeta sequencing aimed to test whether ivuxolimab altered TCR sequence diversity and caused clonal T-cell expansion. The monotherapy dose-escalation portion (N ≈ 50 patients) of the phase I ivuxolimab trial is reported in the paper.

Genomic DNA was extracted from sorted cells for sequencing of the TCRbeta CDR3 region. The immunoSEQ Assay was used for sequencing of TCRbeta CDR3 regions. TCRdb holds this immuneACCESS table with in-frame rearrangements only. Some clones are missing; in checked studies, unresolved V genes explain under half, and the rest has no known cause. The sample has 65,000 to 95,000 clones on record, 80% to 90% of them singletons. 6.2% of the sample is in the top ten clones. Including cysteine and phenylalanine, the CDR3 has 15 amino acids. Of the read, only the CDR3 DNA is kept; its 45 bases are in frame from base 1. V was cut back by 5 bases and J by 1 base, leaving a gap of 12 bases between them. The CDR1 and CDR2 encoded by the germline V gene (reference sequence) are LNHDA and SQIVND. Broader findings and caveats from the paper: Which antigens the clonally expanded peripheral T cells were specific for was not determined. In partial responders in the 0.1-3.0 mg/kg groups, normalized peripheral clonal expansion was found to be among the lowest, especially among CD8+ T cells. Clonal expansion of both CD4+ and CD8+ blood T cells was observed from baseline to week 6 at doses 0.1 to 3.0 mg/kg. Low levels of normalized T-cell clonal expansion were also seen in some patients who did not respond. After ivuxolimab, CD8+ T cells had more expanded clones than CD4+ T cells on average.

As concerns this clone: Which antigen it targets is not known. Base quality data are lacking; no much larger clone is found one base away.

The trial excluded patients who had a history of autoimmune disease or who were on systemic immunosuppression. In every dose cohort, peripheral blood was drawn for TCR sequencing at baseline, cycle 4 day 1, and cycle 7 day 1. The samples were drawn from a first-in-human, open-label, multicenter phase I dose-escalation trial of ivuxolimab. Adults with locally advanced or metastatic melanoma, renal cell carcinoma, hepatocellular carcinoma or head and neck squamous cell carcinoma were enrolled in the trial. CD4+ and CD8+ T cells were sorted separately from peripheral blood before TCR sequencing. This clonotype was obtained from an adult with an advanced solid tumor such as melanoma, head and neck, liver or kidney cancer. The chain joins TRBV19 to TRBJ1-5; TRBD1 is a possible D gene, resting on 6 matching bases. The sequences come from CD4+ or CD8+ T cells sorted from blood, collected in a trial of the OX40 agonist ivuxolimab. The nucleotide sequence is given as TGTGCCAGTAGTCGGGGGGCGCGGAGCAATCAGCCCCAGCATTTT. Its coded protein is CASSRGARSNQPQHF.